This TCR beta chain came from a study of blood T cell repertoires in COVID-19. Those enrolled in Seattle joined during active infection and were followed longitudinally afterward. Repertoires were generated with immunoSEQ multiplex PCR, while TCRdb's copy carries only in-frame clones and drops some. The sample has roughly 400,000 clones, around 87% seen once. The source material was peripheral blood. The receptor was derived from an older woman with COVID-19, enrolled during active disease.

This chain's CDR3 is CASSLDSYTDTQYF. CDR3 coding DNA: TGTGCCAGCAGCCTGGACAGCTACACAGATACGCAGTATTTT. The rearrangement joins TRBV7-2 to TRBJ2-3, with D possibly being TRBD1 (6 bases). The CDR3 has 14 amino acids. V was clipped by 5 bases and J by 2 bases, with 11 bases between them. The germline gives CDR1 SGHTA, CDR2 FQGNSA.